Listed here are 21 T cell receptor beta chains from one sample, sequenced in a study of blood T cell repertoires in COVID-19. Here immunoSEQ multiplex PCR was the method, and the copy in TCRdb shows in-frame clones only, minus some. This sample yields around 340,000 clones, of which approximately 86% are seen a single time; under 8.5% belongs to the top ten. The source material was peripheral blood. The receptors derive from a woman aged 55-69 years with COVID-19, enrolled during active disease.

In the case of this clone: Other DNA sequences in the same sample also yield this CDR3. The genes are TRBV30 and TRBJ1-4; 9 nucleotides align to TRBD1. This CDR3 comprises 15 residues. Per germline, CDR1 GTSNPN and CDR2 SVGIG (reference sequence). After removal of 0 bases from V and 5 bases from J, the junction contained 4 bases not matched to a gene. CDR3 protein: CAWSVRGTGNEKLFF. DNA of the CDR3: TGTGCCTGGAGTGTAAGGGGGACAGGGAATGAAAAACTGTTTTTT.

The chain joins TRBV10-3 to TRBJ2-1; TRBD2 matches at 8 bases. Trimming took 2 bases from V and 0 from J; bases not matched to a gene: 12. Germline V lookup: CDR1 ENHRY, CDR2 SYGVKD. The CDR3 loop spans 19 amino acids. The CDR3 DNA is TGTGCCATCAGTGAGCCACCAAGCGGGGGCCACCTCTCCTACAATGAGCAGTTCTTC. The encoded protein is CAISEPPSGGHLSYNEQFF.

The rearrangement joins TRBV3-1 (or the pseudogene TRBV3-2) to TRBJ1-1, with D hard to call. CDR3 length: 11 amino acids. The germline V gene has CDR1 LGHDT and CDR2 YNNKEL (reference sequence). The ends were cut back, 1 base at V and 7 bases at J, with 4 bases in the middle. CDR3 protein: CASSQAVEAFF. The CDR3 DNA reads TGTGCCAGCAGCCAAGCCGTTGAAGCTTTCTTT.

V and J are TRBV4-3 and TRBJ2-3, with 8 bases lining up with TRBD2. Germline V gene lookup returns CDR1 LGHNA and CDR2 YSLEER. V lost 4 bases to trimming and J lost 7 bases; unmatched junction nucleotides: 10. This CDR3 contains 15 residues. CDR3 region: CASSPGLGGTYTQYF. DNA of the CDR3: TGCGCCAGCAGCCCGGGACTAGGAGGCACTTATACGCAGTATTTT.

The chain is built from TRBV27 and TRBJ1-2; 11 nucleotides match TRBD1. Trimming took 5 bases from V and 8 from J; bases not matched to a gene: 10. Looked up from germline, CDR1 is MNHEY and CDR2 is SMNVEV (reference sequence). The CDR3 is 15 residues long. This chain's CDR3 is CASSPGQGAGGGYTF. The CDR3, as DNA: TGTGCCAGCAGTCCCGGACAGGGGGCAGGTGGGGGCTACACCTTC.

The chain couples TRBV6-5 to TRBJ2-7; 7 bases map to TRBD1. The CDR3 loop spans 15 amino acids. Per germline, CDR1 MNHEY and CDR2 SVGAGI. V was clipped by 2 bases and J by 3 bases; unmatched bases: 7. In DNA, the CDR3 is TGTGCCAGCAGTTACACGGGACAGCAAAGCTACGAGCAGTACTTC. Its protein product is CASSYTGQQSYEQYF.

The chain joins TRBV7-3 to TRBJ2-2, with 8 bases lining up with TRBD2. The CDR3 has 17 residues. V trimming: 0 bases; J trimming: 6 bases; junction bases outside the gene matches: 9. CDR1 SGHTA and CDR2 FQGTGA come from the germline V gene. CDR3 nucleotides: TGTGCCAGCAGCTTAACCCGTTTGACTAGCGCCCCCGGGGAGCTGTTTTTT. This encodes CASSLTRLTSAPGELFF.

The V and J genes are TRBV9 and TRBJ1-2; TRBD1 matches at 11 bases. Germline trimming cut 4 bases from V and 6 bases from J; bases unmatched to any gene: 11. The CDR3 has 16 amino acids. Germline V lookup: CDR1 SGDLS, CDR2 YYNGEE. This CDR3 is CASSPTGQGAYDGYTF. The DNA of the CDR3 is TGTGCCAGCAGCCCCACCGGACAGGGGGCTTACGATGGCTACACCTTC.

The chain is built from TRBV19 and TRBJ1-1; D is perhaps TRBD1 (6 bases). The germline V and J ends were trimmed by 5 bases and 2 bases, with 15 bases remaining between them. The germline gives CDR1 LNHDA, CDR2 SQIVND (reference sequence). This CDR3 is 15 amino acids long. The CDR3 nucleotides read TGTGCCAGTAGTCTTTATGTGGGGGCAAACACTGAAGCTTTCTTT. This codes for CASSLYVGANTEAFF.

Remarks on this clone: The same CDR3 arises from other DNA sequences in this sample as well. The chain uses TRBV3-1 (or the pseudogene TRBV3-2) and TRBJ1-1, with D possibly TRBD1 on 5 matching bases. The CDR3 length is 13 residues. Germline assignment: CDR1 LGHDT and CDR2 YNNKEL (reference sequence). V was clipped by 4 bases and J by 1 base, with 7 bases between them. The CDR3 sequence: CASSLQGNTEAFF. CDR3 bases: TGTGCCAGCAGCCTCCAGGGGAACACTGAAGCTTTCTTT.

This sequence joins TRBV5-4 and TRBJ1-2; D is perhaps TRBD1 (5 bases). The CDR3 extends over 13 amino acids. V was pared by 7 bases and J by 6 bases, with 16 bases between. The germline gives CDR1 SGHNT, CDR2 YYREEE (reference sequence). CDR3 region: CASPLGGGNGYTF. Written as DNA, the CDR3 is TGTGCCAGCCCGTTGGGGGGGGGAAATGGCTACACCTTC.

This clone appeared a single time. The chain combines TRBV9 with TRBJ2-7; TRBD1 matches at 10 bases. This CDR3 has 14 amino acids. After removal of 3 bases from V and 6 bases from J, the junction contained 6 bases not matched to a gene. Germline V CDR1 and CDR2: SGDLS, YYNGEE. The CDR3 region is CASSGRDRGAEQYF. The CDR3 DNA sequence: TGTGCCAGCAGCGGACGGGACAGGGGAGCCGAGCAGTACTTC. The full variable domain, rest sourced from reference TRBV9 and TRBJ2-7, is DSGVTQTPKHLITATGQRVTLRCSPRSGDLSVYWYQQSLDQGLQFLIQYYNGEERAKGNILERFSAQQFPDLHSELNLSSLELGDSALYFCASSGRDRGAEQYFGPGTRLTVT.

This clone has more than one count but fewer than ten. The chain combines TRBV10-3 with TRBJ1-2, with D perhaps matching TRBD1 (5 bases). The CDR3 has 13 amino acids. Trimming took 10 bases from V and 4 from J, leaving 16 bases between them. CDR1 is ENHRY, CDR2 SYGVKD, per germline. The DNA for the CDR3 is TGTGCCACGGGGGACTTCTCCACCTATGGCTACACCTTC. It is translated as CATGDFSTYGYTF.

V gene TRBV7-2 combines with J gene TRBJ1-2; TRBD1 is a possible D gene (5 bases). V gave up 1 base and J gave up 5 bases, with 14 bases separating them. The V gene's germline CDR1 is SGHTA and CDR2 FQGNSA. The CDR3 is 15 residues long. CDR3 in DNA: TGTGCCAGCAGCTTAGAGAGACAGATTCTTTATGGCTACACCTTC. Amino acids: CASSLERQILYGYTF.

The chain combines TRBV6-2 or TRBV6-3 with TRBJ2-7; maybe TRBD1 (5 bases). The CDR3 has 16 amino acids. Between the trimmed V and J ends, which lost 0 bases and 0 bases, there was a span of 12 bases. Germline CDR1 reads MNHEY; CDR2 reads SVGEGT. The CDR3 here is CASSYSSAGSSYEQYF. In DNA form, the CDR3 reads TGTGCCAGCAGTTACTCCTCGGCAGGGTCCTCCTACGAGCAGTACTTC.

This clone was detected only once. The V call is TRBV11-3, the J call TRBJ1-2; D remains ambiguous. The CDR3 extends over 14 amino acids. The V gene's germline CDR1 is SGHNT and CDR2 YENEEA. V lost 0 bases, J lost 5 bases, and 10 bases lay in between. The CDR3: CASSLEPPGYGYTF. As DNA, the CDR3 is TGTGCCAGCAGCTTAGAGCCTCCCGGGTATGGCTACACCTTC.

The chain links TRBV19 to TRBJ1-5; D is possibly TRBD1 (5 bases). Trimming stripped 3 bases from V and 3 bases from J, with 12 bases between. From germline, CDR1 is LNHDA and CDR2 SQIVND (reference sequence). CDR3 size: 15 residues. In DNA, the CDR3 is TGTGCCAGTAGTATCGTAACAGGTACCAATCAGCCCCAGCATTTT. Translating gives CASSIVTGTNQPQHF.

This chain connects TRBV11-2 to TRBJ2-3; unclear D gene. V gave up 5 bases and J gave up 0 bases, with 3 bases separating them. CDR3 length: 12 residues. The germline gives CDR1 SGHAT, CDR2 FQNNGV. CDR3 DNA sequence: TGTGCCAGCAGCCTAAGCACAGATACGCAGTATTTT. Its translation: CASSLSTDTQYF.

As DNA, the CDR3 is TGTGCCAGTTACATAGACCGGGACAAGCGCGAGCAGTACTTC. It is translated as CASYIDRDKREQYF. The chain carries TRBV18 and TRBJ2-7, with a weak D call TRBD1 (6 bases). Germline values: CDR1 KGHSH, CDR2 LQKENI. This CDR3 contains 14 residues. Between the trimmed V and J ends, which lost 9 bases and 6 bases, there was a span of 21 bases.

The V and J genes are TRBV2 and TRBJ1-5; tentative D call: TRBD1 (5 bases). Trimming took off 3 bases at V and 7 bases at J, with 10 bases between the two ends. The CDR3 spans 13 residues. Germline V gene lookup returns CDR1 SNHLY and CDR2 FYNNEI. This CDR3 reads CASSEEGRQPQHF. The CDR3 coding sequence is TGTGCCAGCAGTGAGGAGGGGAGGCAGCCCCAGCATTTT.

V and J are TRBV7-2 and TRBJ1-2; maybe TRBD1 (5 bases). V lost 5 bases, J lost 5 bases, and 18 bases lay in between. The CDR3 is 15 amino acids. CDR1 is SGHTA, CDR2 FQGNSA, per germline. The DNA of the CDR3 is TGTGCCAGCAGCCGCCGGGACGCGGGAAAATATGGCTACACCTTC. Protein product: CASSRRDAGKYGYTF.